A single sample is the source of the 4 T cell receptor beta chains below, sequenced in a study of a mutant IDH1 vaccine in newly diagnosed glioma (dated by TCRdb to the early 2020s). The intended sense of this specimen's time point label: week 35, safety follow-up. A 20-mer mutant IDH1 peptide at 300 micrograms in Montanide made up each vaccine dose, which was injected subcutaneously together with topical imiquimod. The library was obtained by the immunoSEQ multiplex PCR assay. The table was pulled from immuneACCESS by TCRdb, which kept in-frame rearrangements only. Such tables lose some clones; where checked, under half of the loss comes from unresolved V genes, and the rest has no known cause. Counted in this sample were some 44,000 clones; roughly 84% of them appeared once. Jointly, the top ten make up under 6% of the sample. Their antigen targets remain unknown. The material was PBMCs, obtained from a glioma patient whose treatment included an IDH1 peptide vaccine. The receptors here all came from a woman aged 50 to 65 with glioma.

V is TRBV6-5 and J is TRBJ1-1; D is perhaps TRBD1 (5 bases). V lost 3 bases and J lost 1, with 15 bases in between. Germline V CDR1 and CDR2: MNHEY, SVGAGI. CDR3 length equals 16 residues. DNA of the CDR3: TGTGCCAGCAGTTATCTAAGGGGCCGGGGGAACACTGAAGCTTTCTTT. Its protein is CASSYLRGRGNTEAFF.

The rearrangement joins TRBV7-9 to TRBJ2-7; D is possibly TRBD1 (6 bases). The V gene's germline CDR1 is SEHNR and CDR2 FQNEAQ (reference sequence). The CDR3 extends over 15 amino acids. The V gene lost 3 bases and the J gene lost 1 base, with 13 bases spanning the gap. CDR3 sequence (DNA): TGTGCCAGCAGCTTGCTGGGGGCGAAATCCTACGAGCAGTACTTC. Encoded protein: CASSLLGAKSYEQYF.

V gene TRBV7-9 combines with J gene TRBJ1-2; 9 nucleotides agree with TRBD1. The V gene end was trimmed by 2 bases and the J gene end by 2 bases; junction bases not matched to a gene: 6. The CDR3 runs to 16 residues. Germline V gives CDR1 SEHNR, CDR2 FQNEAQ (reference sequence). CDR3 residues: CASSLKDRGQNYGYTF. The CDR3 nucleotides are TGTGCCAGCAGCTTAAAGGACAGGGGTCAAAACTATGGCTACACCTTC. Full variable domain (rest looked up from reference TRBV7-9 and TRBJ1-2): DTGVSQNPRHKITKRGQNVTFRCDPISEHNRLYWYRQTLGQGPEFLTYFQNEAQLEKSRLLSDRFSAERPKGSFSTLEIQRTEQGDSAMYLCASSLKDRGQNYGYTFGSGTRLTVV.

The genes are TRBV2 and TRBJ1-4, with 12 positions matching TRBD1. Trimming at V came to 5 bases and at J to 11 bases, leaving 6 bases not matched to a gene. Germline assignment: CDR1 SNHLY and CDR2 FYNNEI. This CDR3 has 14 residues. The DNA for the CDR3 is TGTGCCAGCAGTCCGGGGACAGGGGGCTTGAAACTGTTTTTT. Protein product: CASSPGTGGLKLFF.